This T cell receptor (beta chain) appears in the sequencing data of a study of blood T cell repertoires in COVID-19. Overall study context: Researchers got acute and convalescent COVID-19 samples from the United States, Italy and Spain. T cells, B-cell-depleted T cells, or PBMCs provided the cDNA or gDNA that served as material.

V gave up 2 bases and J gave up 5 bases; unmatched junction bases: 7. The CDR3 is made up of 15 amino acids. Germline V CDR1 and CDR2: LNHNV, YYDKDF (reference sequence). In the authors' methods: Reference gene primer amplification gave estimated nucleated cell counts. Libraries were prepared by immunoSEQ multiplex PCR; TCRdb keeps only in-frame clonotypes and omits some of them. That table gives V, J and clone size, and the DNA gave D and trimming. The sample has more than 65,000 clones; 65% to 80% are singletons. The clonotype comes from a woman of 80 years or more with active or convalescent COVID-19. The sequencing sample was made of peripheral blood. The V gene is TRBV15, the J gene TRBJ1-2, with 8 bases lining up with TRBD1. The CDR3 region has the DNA TGTGCCACCAGCAGACAGGGGGCGTCTGGATATGGCTACACCTTC. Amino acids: CATSRQGASGYGYTF. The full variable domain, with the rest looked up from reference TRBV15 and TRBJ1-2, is DAMVIQNPRYQVTQFGKPVTLSCSQTLNHNVMYWYQQKSSQAPKLLFHYYDKDFNNEADTPDNFQSRRPNTSFCFLDIRSPGLGDTAMYLCATSRQGASGYGYTFGSGTRLTVV.